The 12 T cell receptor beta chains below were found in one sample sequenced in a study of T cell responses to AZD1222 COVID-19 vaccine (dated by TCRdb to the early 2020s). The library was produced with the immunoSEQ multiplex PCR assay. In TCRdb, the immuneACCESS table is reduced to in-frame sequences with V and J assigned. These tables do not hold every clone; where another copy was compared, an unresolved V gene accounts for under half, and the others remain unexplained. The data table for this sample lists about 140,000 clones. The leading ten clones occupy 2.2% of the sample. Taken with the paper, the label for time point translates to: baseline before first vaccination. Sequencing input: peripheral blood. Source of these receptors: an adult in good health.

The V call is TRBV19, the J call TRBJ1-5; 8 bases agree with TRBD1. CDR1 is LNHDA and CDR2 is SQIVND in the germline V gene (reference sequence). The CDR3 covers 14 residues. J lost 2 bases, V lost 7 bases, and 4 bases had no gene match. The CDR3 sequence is CASNDRGGNQPQHF. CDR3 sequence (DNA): TGTGCCAGTAATGACAGGGGTGGCAATCAGCCCCAGCATTTT.

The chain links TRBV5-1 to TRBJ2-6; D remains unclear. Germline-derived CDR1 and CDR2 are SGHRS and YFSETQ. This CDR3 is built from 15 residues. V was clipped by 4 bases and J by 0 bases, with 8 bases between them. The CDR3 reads CASSIQYSGANVLTF. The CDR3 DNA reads TGCGCCAGCAGCATCCAGTACTCTGGGGCCAACGTCCTGACTTTC.

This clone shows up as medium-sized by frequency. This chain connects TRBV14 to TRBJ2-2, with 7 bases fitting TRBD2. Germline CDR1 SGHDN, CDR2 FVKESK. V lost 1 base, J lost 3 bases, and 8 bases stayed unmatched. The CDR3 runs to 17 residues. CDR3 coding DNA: TGTGCCAGCAGCCAAGTCTGGACGGGGGGATACACCGGGGAGCTGTTTTTT. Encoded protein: CASSQVWTGGYTGELFF.

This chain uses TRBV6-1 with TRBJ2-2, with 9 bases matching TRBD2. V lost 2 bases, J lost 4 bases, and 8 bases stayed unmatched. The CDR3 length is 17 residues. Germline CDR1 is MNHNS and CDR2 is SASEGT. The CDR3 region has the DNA TGTGCCAGCAGTGAATTTAGCGGGGGCCTCGGCACCGGGGAGCTGTTTTTT. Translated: CASSEFSGGLGTGELFF.

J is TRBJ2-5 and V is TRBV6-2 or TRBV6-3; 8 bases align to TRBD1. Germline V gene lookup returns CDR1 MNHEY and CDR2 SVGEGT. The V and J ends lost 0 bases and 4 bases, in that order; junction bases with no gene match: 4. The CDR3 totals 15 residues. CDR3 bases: TGTGCCAGCAGTTACTCAAGGACAGGGCGAGAGACCCAGTACTTC. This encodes CASSYSRTGRETQYF.

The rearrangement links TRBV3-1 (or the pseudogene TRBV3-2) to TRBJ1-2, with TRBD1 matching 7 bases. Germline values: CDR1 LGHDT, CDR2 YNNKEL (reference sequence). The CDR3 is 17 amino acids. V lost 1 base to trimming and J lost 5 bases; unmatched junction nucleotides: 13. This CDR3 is CASSQADPLTGTYGYTF. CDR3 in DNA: TGTGCCAGCAGCCAAGCCGATCCCTTGACAGGGACTTATGGCTACACCTTC.

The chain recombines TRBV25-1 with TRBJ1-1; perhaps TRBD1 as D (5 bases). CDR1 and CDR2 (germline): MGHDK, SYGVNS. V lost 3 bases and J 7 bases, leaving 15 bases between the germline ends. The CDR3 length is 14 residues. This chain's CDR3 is CASSETEVGSEAFF. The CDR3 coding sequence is TGTGCCAGCAGTGAGACAGAGGTCGGGAGTGAAGCTTTCTTT.

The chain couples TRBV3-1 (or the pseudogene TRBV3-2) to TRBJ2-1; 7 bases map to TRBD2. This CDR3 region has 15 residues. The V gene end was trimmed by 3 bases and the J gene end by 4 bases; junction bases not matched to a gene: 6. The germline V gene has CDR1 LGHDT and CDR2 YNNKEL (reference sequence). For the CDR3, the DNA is TGTGCCAGCAGCCAGCGGGCTAGCGGTTACAATGAGCAGTTCTTC. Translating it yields CASSQRASGYNEQFF.

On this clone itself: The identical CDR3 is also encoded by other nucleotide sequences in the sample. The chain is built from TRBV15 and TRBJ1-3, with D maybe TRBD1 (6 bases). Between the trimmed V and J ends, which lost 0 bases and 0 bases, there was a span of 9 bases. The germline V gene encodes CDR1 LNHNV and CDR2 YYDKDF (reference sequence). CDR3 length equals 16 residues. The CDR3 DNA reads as TGTGCCACCAGCAGAGATAGGGGGGCCTCTGGAAACACCATATATTTT. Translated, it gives CATSRDRGASGNTIYF.

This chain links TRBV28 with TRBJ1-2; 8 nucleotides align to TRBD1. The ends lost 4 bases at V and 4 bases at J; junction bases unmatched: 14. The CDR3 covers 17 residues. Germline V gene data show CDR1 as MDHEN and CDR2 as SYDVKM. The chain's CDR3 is CASSSTDIGQGLYGYTF. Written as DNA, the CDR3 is TGTGCCAGCAGTTCGACCGACATTGGACAGGGCCTCTATGGCTACACCTTC.

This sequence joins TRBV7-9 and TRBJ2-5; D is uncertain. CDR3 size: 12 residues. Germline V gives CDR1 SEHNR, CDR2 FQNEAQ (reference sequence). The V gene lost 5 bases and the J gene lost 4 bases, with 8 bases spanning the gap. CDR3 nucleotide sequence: TGTGCCAGCAGCCAGAGTGGAGAGACCCAGTACTTC. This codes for CASSQSGETQYF.

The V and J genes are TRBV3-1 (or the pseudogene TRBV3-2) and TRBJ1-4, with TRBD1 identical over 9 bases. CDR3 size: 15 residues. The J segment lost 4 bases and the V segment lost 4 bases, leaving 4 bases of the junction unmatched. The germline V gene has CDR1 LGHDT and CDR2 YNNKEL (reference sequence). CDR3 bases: TGTGCCAGCAGCCGACAGGGGGGGGGTAATGAAAAACTGTTTTTT. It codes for CASSRQGGGNEKLFF.